This passage covers 6 T cell receptor beta chains from one sample sequenced in a study of cytomegalovirus exposure and HLA in healthy donors. Produced via immunoSEQ multiplex PCR; TCRdb's table is partial and in-frame only. Of 150,000 to 200,000 clones in the sample, approximately 90% are singletons; the top ten hold more than 1.3%. Sequences were obtained from PBMCs. These receptor sequences come from a woman aged 30 to 39 in good health and CMV-seronegative.

The chain uses TRBV4-2 and TRBJ2-3, with D possibly matching TRBD2 (6 bases). CDR1 and CDR2 from the germline V gene are LGHNA and YNFKEQ. V was clipped by 0 bases and J by 2 bases, with 27 bases between them. The CDR3 covers 21 residues. The CDR3 nucleotides read TGTGCCAGCAGCCAAGATTGGAGGCCCGGGGGAGCGGTGGGGAACACAGATACGCAGTATTTT. Translating gives CASSQDWRPGGAVGNTDTQYF.

The chain uses TRBV19 and TRBJ1-2; 8 bases agree with TRBD1. Trimming took 3 bases from V and 4 from J; bases not matched to a gene: 4. This CDR3 has 14 residues. The germline V gene encodes CDR1 LNHDA and CDR2 SQIVND (reference sequence). CDR3 nucleotides: TGTGCCAGTAGTATGACAGGGGTCGGCTATGGCTACACCTTC. Its protein is CASSMTGVGYGYTF.

The genes are TRBV7-2 and TRBJ1-1; D is possibly TRBD1 (5 bases). From germline, CDR1 is SGHTA and CDR2 FQGNSA. The V gene lost 5 bases and the J gene lost 2 bases, with 12 bases spanning the gap. The CDR3 spans 14 residues. CDR3 region: CASSPPGVNTEAFF. DNA of the CDR3: TGTGCCAGCAGCCCCCCGGGGGTAAACACTGAAGCTTTCTTT.

The rearrangement links TRBV2 to TRBJ2-3; 11 bases agree with TRBD2. With V trimmed by 4 bases and J by 5 bases, 17 bases remained unmatched. CDR1 and CDR2 (germline): SNHLY, FYNNEI. This CDR3 is 19 amino acids long. The CDR3 DNA reads as TGTGCCAGCAGTGGAGGACTAGCGGGCCCCCCGGTTCGTGGAGATACGCAGTATTTT. Translation: CASSGGLAGPPVRGDTQYF.

This sequence joins TRBV5-4 and TRBJ2-5; 8 bases map to TRBD2. Germline lookup yields CDR1 SGHNT and CDR2 YYREEE (reference sequence). Trimming removed 0 bases from V and 4 bases from J; junction bases left unmatched: 8. The CDR3 has 16 amino acids. CDR3 sequence reads: CASSLGAGGRIETQYF. The DNA of the CDR3 is TGTGCCAGCAGCTTGGGGGCGGGGGGACGGATAGAGACCCAGTACTTC. The entire variable domain, with the rest obtained from reference TRBV5-4 and TRBJ2-5, is as follows: ETGVTQSPTHLIKTRGQQVTLRCSSQSGHNTVSWYQQALGQGPQFIFQYYREEENGRGNFPPRFSGLQFPNYSSELNVNALELDDSALYLCASSLGAGGRIETQYFGPGTRLLVL.

This clone was observed a single time. This chain uses TRBV4-2 with TRBJ1-6; maybe TRBD1 (5 bases). V was trimmed by 1 base and J by 1 base, leaving 8 bases between them. The CDR3 is 16 amino acids. CDR1 and CDR2 (germline): LGHNA, YNFKEQ. This chain's CDR3 is CASSQGGSSYNSPLHF. The CDR3 region has the DNA TGTGCCAGCAGCCAAGGGGGCAGTTCCTATAATTCACCCCTCCACTTT.